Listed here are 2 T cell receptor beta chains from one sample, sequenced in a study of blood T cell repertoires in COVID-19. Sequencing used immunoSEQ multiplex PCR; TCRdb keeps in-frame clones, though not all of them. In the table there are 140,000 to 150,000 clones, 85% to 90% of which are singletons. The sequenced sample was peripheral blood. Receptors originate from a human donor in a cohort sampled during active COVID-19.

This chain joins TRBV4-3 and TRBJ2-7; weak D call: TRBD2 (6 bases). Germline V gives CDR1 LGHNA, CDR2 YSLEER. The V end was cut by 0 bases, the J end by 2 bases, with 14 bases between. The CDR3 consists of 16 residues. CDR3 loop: CASSQEGGEVPYEQYF. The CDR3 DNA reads TGCGCCAGCAGCCAAGAGGGTGGGGAGGTTCCCTACGAGCAGTACTTC.

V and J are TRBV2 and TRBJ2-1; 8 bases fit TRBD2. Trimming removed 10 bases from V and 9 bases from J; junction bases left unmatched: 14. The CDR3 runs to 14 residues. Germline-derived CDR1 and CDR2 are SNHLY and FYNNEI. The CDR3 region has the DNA TGTGCCACGACACGAGGGACTAGTGCGTTTGAGCAGTTCTTC. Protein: CATTRGTSAFEQFF.